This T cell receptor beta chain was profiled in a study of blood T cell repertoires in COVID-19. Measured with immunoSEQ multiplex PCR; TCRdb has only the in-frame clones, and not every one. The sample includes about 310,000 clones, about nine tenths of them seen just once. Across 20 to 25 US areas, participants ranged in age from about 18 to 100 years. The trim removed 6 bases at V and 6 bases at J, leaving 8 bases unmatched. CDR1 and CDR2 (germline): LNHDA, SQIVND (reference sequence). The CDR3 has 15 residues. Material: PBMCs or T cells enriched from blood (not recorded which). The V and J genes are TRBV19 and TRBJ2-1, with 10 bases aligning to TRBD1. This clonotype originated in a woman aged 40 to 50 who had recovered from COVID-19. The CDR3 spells CASSTGQGVPNEQFF. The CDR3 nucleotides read TGTGCCAGTAGCACCGGACAGGGGGTACCCAATGAGCAGTTCTTC.